This TCR beta chain is drawn from a study of lung T cells in sarcoidosis with Löfgren's syndrome. MiXCR, applied by TCRdb to the reads, yields one record per CDR3 protein. The repertoire holds roughly 63,000 distinct CDR3 sequences, with around 20% as singletons. About this clonotype itself: One end of the junction does not line up with germline, which may come from a read error.

There are 15 residues in the CDR3. Germline loops: CDR1 SNHLY, CDR2 FYNNEI. This sequence was found in a human donor with sarcoidosis (Löfgren's syndrome or another form), or a control subject (not recorded which). The chain couples TRBV2 to TRBJ2-3; D gene ambiguous. Sequencing was performed on CD4+ T cells from PBMCs. CDR3 coding DNA: TGTGCCGGCAGGCCCGCTGTGGTCGGCACAGATACGCAGTATTTT. Translating it yields CAGRPAVVGTDTQYF. The complete variable domain, with remaining parts taken from reference TRBV2 and TRBJ2-3, reads EPEVTQTPSHQVTQMGQEVILRCVPISNHLYFYWYRQILGQKVEFLVSFYNNEISEKSEIFDDQFSVERPDGSNFTLKIRSTKLEDSAMYFCAGRPAVVGTDTQYFGPGTRLTVL.